The 16 T cell receptor beta chains reported below all come from one sample, sequenced in a study of cytomegalovirus exposure and HLA in healthy donors. A multiplex PCR was run with 60 Vbeta primers and 13 Jbeta primers. Sequenced by immunoSEQ multiplex PCR; TCRdb stores in-frame clones only, minus some. The sample has approximately 100,000 clones; 60% to 80% are singletons. The specimen was PBMCs. The receptors derive from a middle-aged man in good health and CMV-seronegative.

The CDR3: CASSGGEGGRYGYTF. The CDR3 DNA is TGTGCCAGCAGTGGGGGGGAGGGGGGGCGTTATGGCTACACCTTC. The rearrangement links TRBV6-1 to TRBJ1-2; perhaps TRBD1 as D (6 bases). This CDR3 is built from 15 residues. The germline gives CDR1 MNHNS, CDR2 SASEGT. The ends were cut back, 4 bases at V and 5 bases at J, with 17 bases in the middle.

This clone was detected only a few times. The rearrangement uses TRBV7-2 and TRBJ1-3; possibly TRBD1 for D (6 bases). V lost 3 bases and J 4 bases, leaving 10 bases between the germline ends. This CDR3 has 14 residues. Germline CDR1 is SGHTA and CDR2 is FQGNSA. The CDR3 coding sequence is TGTGCCAGCAGCTTCTCAGGGGTCGGAAACACCATATATTTT. Its translation: CASSFSGVGNTIYF.

The chain joins TRBV7-9 to TRBJ2-7; D is unclear. The CDR3 sequence is 13 residues long. V lost 5 bases and J 9 bases, leaving 17 bases between the germline ends. The germline V gene has CDR1 SEHNR and CDR2 FQNEAQ (reference sequence). CDR3 protein: CASSVTYGSGQYF. The CDR3 DNA reads as TGTGCCAGCAGCGTGACCTATGGGTCAGGGCAGTACTTC.

This clone was observed a handful of times. The V call is TRBV7-7, the J call TRBJ1-2; 7 positions match TRBD1. The CDR3 has 13 residues. Germline assignment: CDR1 SSHAT and CDR2 FNYEAQ (reference sequence). J lost 4 bases, V lost 5 bases, and 4 bases had no gene match. DNA of the CDR3: TGTGCCAGCAGCCACCGGGACAGCTATGGCTACACCTTC. Protein: CASSHRDSYGYTF.

V usage is TRBV6-5 and J usage is TRBJ1-1; perhaps TRBD1 as D (5 bases). Trimming shortened V by 1 base and J by 3 bases, and 12 bases separated the two germline ends. The CDR3 runs 15 residues. The germline gives CDR1 MNHEY, CDR2 SVGAGI. CDR3 coding DNA: TGTGCCAGCAGTTACTTGTCCGGGGGAGACACTGAAGCTTTCTTT. Encoded protein: CASSYLSGGDTEAFF.

CDR3 sequence reads: CASSSQGRTDTIYF. The CDR3 DNA follows: TGTGCCAGCAGTTCACAGGGAAGGACGGACACCATATATTTT. V usage is TRBV2 and J usage is TRBJ1-3, with TRBD1 as a possible D gene (6 bases). CDR1 is SNHLY, CDR2 FYNNEI, per germline. The CDR3 contains 14 residues. V was cut by 5 bases and J by 8 bases, with 16 bases left in between.

This chain links TRBV12-5 with TRBJ1-6; no firm D call. Trimming shortened V by 0 bases and J by 0 bases, and 9 bases separated the two germline ends. Per germline, CDR1 LGHNT and CDR2 FRNRAP. CDR3 size: 17 residues. CDR3 region: CASGLVARSSYNSPLHF. The CDR3 nucleotides read TGTGCTAGTGGTTTGGTCGCGAGGAGCTCCTATAATTCACCCCTCCACTTT. Complete variable domain (other parts from reference TRBV12-5 and TRBJ1-6): DARVTQTPRHKVTEMGQEVTMRCQPILGHNTVFWYRQTMMQGLELLAYFRNRAPLDDSGMPKDRFSAEMPDATLATLKIQPSEPRDSAVYFCASGLVARSSYNSPLHFGNGTRLTVT.

The V gene is TRBV5-4, the J gene TRBJ2-5; a weak D match, TRBD1 (6 bases). The V gene's germline CDR1 is SGHNT and CDR2 YYREEE (reference sequence). This CDR3 has 13 amino acids. V lost 1 base, J lost 4 bases, and 8 bases lay in between. CDR3 region: CASSLTGTETQYF. The DNA of the CDR3 is TGTGCCAGCAGCTTGACAGGGACAGAGACCCAGTACTTC.

About this clone: The junction differs from germline at one of its ends, possibly a read error. The chain carries TRBV27 and TRBJ1-2, with D possibly matching TRBD1 (6 bases). Germline loops: CDR1 MNHEY, CDR2 SMNVEV (reference sequence). The CDR3 spans 15 residues. As DNA, the CDR3 is TGTGGCAGCAGTCCTGGGACAAAAGGTTCTTATGGCTACACCTTC. Translation gives CGSSPGTKGSYGYTF.

The gene calls are TRBV18 and TRBJ2-3; 14 positions match TRBD2. V was clipped by 0 bases and J by 1 base; unmatched bases: 0. Per germline, CDR1 KGHSH and CDR2 LQKENI. The CDR3 runs to 17 residues. This chain's CDR3 is CASSPPGLAGGTDTQYF. In DNA form, the CDR3 reads TGTGCCAGCTCACCACCGGGACTAGCGGGAGGCACAGATACGCAGTATTTT.

The V gene is TRBV5-1, the J gene TRBJ2-3; D not certain. This CDR3 region has 13 residues. The ends were cut back, 7 bases at V and 4 bases at J, with 13 bases in the middle. Looked up from germline, CDR1 is SGHRS and CDR2 is YFSETQ. In DNA, the CDR3 is TGCGCCAGCGGCCCTTACCCGTCAGATACGCAGTATTTT. It translates to CASGPYPSDTQYF.

This chain uses TRBV6-5 with TRBJ1-6; D gene uncertain. V lost 7 bases and J lost 7, with 17 bases in between. The germline V gene has CDR1 MNHEY and CDR2 SVGAGI. This CDR3 spans 15 amino acids. The CDR3 coding sequence is TGTGCCAGCACGTCGCCCGGGGTTGGAAATTCACCCCTCCACTTT. Encoded protein: CASTSPGVGNSPLHF.

This chain links TRBV27 with TRBJ2-2; TRBD2 aligns across 8 bases. V lost 6 bases to trimming and J lost 7 bases; unmatched junction nucleotides: 7. CDR3 size: 14 residues. CDR1 and CDR2 from the germline V gene are MNHEY and SMNVEV (reference sequence). The CDR3 DNA reads as TGTGCCAGCAGATCTAGCGGGCGCGGCGGGGAGCTGTTTTTT. Its protein is CASRSSGRGGELFF.

Comment on this clone: Other DNA sequences in this sample translate to the same CDR3. The chain combines TRBV29-1 with TRBJ1-1; D remains ambiguous. The CDR3 spans 12 residues. V was clipped by 4 bases and J by 2 bases, with 8 bases between them. Germline lookup yields CDR1 SQVTM and CDR2 ANQGSEA. Here the CDR3 reads CSVGSGNTEAFF. CDR3 in DNA: TGCAGCGTTGGATCGGGAAACACTGAAGCTTTCTTT.

The genes are TRBV19 and TRBJ1-2, with D possibly being TRBD1 (5 bases). The CDR3 length is 17 residues. Trimming pared 5 bases from V and 2 bases from J, leaving 21 bases between. Germline V gives CDR1 LNHDA, CDR2 SQIVND (reference sequence). The DNA for the CDR3 is TGTGCCAGTAGTTCTGGCGGATGGGAGGGGCCGAACTATGGCTACACCTTC. This translates into CASSSGGWEGPNYGYTF.

The chain uses TRBV12-5 and TRBJ1-2, with unresolved D. V was pared by 5 bases and J by 4 bases, with 14 bases between. Germline CDR1 LGHNT, CDR2 FRNRAP. CDR3 length: 14 residues. The CDR3 loop reads CASGTNPVLYGYTF. The CDR3 region has the DNA TGTGCTAGTGGTACTAATCCTGTCCTCTATGGCTACACCTTC. The full variable domain, completed using reference TRBV12-5 and TRBJ1-2, is DARVTQTPRHKVTEMGQEVTMRCQPILGHNTVFWYRQTMMQGLELLAYFRNRAPLDDSGMPKDRFSAEMPDATLATLKIQPSEPRDSAVYFCASGTNPVLYGYTFGSGTRLTVV.